These 2 T cell receptor beta chains were all obtained from the same sample, sequenced in a study of cytomegalovirus exposure and HLA in healthy donors. With 60 Vbeta and 13 Jbeta primers, the PCR was carried out. Some clones are missing from TCRdb's copy, which holds only in-frame ones; the method was immunoSEQ multiplex PCR. The repertoire consists of 90,000 to 150,000 clones, with around 67% occurring once and the leading ten covering around 4%. The sequenced material came from PBMCs. The receptors originated from a woman in her forties in good health and CMV-seronegative.

This chain links TRBV27 with TRBJ2-7; 10 positions match TRBD2. The CDR3 has 16 amino acids. J lost 1 base, V lost 5 bases, and 8 bases had no gene match. Per germline, CDR1 MNHEY and CDR2 SMNVEV (reference sequence). CDR3 region: CASSPQLAGFSYEQYF. CDR3 sequence (DNA): TGTGCCAGCAGTCCGCAACTAGCGGGGTTTTCCTACGAGCAGTACTTC.

The chain employs TRBV7-3 and TRBJ2-5, with TRBD1 identical over 12 bases. TRBJ2-7 explains the end of the DNA better; the J call may be wrong. This CDR3 is built from 15 residues. The germline V gene encodes CDR1 SGHTA and CDR2 FQGTGA. The CDR3 nucleotides are TGTGCCAGCAGCCGTGGGACAGGGGGCGTGGACGAGCAGTACTTC. Protein: CASSRGTGGVDEQYF.